One and the same sample provided the 18 T cell receptor beta chains below, sequenced in a study of blood T cells in healthy people across ages. Using a J-beta primer mix together with a sample-barcoded 5' primer, a second PCR was run for about 6 to 12 cycles. MiXCR, run by TCRdb on the 5' RACE reads, gives a single entry per CDR3 protein. Of 1.5 million to 2 million distinct CDR3 sequences in the sample, more than 35% are singletons; the top ten hold 23%. Sequences were obtained from blood. All receptors come from a human donor in good health.

The chain joins TRBV7-9 to TRBJ2-4; D is possibly TRBD2 (6 bases). The J call may be incorrect, as the DNA end agrees better with TRBJ2-7. Germline V gives CDR1 SEHNR, CDR2 FQNEAQ (reference sequence). The CDR3 has 17 residues. CDR3 in amino acids: CASSFGGGTAFSYEQYF. The DNA for the CDR3 is TGTGCCAGCAGCTTCGGAGGAGGGACGGCCTTCTCCTACGAGCAGTACTTC.

The sample holds many counts of this clonotype. V usage is TRBV2 and J usage is TRBJ1-5, with a tentative D call TRBD1 (5 bases). The CDR3 is 13 amino acids. V was pared by 8 bases and J by 6 bases, with 14 bases between. Germline CDR1 reads SNHLY; CDR2 reads FYNNEI. Written as DNA, the CDR3 is TGTGCCAGCGTGGGGGGAGGAGGTCAGCCCCAGCATTTT. Translating it yields CASVGGGGQPQHF. Full variable domain (missing parts from reference TRBV2 and TRBJ1-5): EPEVTQTPSHQVTQMGQEVILRCVPISNHLYFYWYRQILGQKVEFLVSFYNNEISEKSEIFDDQFSVERPDGSNFTLKIRSTKLEDSAMYFCASVGGGGQPQHFGDGTRLSIL.

This clonotype was recorded only once. The rearrangement links TRBV7-9 to TRBJ2-7; D unclear. V was cut by 0 bases and J by 1 base, with 10 bases left in between. Germline assignment: CDR1 SEHNR and CDR2 FQNEAQ (reference sequence). CDR3 length equals 15 residues. The CDR3 reads CASSLAPLKSYEQYF. The CDR3 nucleotides read TGTGCCAGCAGCTTAGCGCCTCTTAAGTCCTACGAGCAGTACTTC.

This clonotype occurred a few times. CDR3 coding DNA: TGCAGTGCTAGAGATCTTACAGGGGGGGGCTACACCTTC. Its translation: CSARDLTGGGYTF. The chain employs TRBV20-1 and TRBJ1-2, with 8 bases fitting TRBD1. V shed 0 bases, J shed 8 bases, and the junction held 5 bases outside the gene matches. This CDR3 comprises 13 residues. Per germline, CDR1 DFQATT and CDR2 SNEGSKA (reference sequence).

This clonotype was counted a few times. The chain combines TRBV4-1 with TRBJ1-1, with D perhaps matching TRBD1 (5 bases). The CDR3 has 15 residues. V lost 2 bases and J lost 1, with 11 bases in between. Germline CDR1 and CDR2: MGHRA and YSYEKL. The CDR3 is CASSQLSGGNTEAFF. CDR3 DNA sequence: TGCGCCAGCAGCCAACTCAGTGGGGGGAACACTGAAGCTTTCTTT.

This clonotype turned up a few times. The rearrangement joins TRBV6-1 to TRBJ2-7; no firm D call. Germline CDR1 MNHNS, CDR2 SASEGT. V gave up 6 bases and J gave up 0 bases, with 12 bases separating them. The CDR3 runs 14 residues. The CDR3 sequence: CASRLQSSSYEQYF. DNA of the CDR3: TGTGCCAGCAGGTTGCAGTCAAGCTCCTACGAGCAGTACTTC.

The chain employs TRBV20-1 and TRBJ2-1; tentative D call: TRBD2 (7 bases). The CDR3 runs to 16 residues. Trimming cost V 6 bases and J 0 bases, with 18 bases left between them. CDR1 is DFQATT and CDR2 is SNEGSKA in the germline V gene (reference sequence). The CDR3 is CSATWGGRSSYNEQFF. The CDR3 DNA is TGCAGTGCCACCTGGGGGGGGCGCAGCTCCTACAATGAGCAGTTCTTC.

The genes are TRBV3-1 and TRBJ2-1; D may be TRBD1 or TRBD2 (5 bases each). The CDR3 spans 14 residues. The V and J ends lost 4 bases and 3 bases respectively, with 10 bases between them. In germline, CDR1 is LGHDT, CDR2 YNNKEL (reference sequence). CDR3 nucleotides: TGTGCCAGCAGCCGGGACGGATACTACAATGAGCAGTTCTTC. It yields the protein CASSRDGYYNEQFF.

The rearrangement uses TRBV7-2 and TRBJ2-4, with no clear D. The V end lost 5 bases, the J end lost 9 bases, and 14 bases lay between the germline ends. The CDR3 is made up of 13 amino acids. CDR1 is SGHTA, CDR2 FQGNSA, per germline. In DNA, the CDR3 is TGTGCCAGCAGCCCCTACGATTGTGGCATTCAGTACTTC. It yields the protein CASSPYDCGIQYF.

In nucleotides, the CDR3 is TGTGCCAGCACCCCCGAGTTTTTGGACAGGGGGGCGGTAATCTATGGCTACACCTTC. Its translation is CASTPEFLDRGAVIYGYTF. The chain links TRBV28 to TRBJ1-2, with 10 bases fitting TRBD1. CDR3 size: 19 residues. V shed 7 bases, J shed 4 bases, and the junction held 21 bases outside the gene matches. The V gene's germline CDR1 is MDHEN and CDR2 SYDVKM.

The chain links TRBV6-7 to TRBJ1-2, with a possible D match to TRBD1 (6 bases). TRBV6-7 counts as an open reading frame of uncertain function. This CDR3 contains 15 residues. The V end lost 0 bases, the J end lost 8 bases, and 16 bases lay between the germline ends. CDR3 DNA sequence: TGTGCCAGCAGTTACTCCCCCCCGGTCGGGGGCGGCTACACCTTC. It is translated as CASSYSPPVGGGYTF.

This clonotype was observed at least ten times. The chain recombines TRBV4-1 with TRBJ2-7; D not certain. V dropped 1 base and J dropped 5 bases, with 12 bases sitting between them. The CDR3 is 14 residues long. The germline CDR1 and CDR2 sequences are MGHRA and YSYEKL. The CDR3 DNA reads TGCGCCAGCAGCCAAGGTGGGCCCTCGAACGAGCAGTACTTC. It yields the protein CASSQGGPSNEQYF.

This clonotype showed up just a few times. V and J are TRBV25-1 and TRBJ2-7; 8 bases align to TRBD2. The germline V gene has CDR1 MGHDK and CDR2 SYGVNS. V dropped 4 bases and J dropped 3; count of bases not matched to a gene: 5. The CDR3 contains 14 residues. The CDR3: CASSAAGGRYEQYF. In DNA form, the CDR3 reads TGTGCCAGCAGTGCGGCGGGGGGCCGCTACGAGCAGTACTTC.

This sequence joins TRBV6-4 and TRBJ1-5; no definite D call. Germline CDR1 is MRHNA and CDR2 is SNTAGT. The CDR3 runs 13 residues. V was pared by 6 bases and J by 6 bases, with 12 bases between. In nucleotides, the CDR3 is TGTGCCAGCAGCGAACAGTCGGGTCAGCCCCAGCATTTT. It yields the protein CASSEQSGQPQHF.

This clonotype has more than one count but fewer than ten. This rearrangement joins TRBV7-2 to TRBJ2-5; no reliable D call. V lost 4 bases and J 9 bases, leaving 15 bases between the germline ends. The CDR3 extends over 13 amino acids. Germline CDR1 is SGHTA and CDR2 is FQGNSA. CDR3 in DNA: TGTGCCAGCAGCTCCCCGGTGGAGCAGGCCCAGTACTTC. Its translation: CASSSPVEQAQYF.

The CDR3 nucleotides read TGTGCCAGCAGTTTAGGGGTCCTGAACTATGGCTACACCTTC. Protein: CASSLGVLNYGYTF. The rearrangement uses TRBV12-3 or TRBV12-4 and TRBJ1-2; no clear D. Between the trimmed V and J ends, which lost 1 base and 2 bases, there was a span of 8 bases. This CDR3 is 14 amino acids long.

As concerns this clonotype: Since a much larger clone is just one base distant, this may be a read error. The chain employs TRBV6-4 and TRBJ1-1, with 7 bases fitting TRBD1. This CDR3 contains 13 residues. Germline CDR1 reads MRHNA; CDR2 reads SNTAGT. CDR3 region: CVSRARGDTEAFF. CDR3 nucleotide sequence: TGTGTCAGCCGAGCCAGGGGGGACACTGAAGCTTTCTTT.

This chain joins TRBV6-2 or TRBV6-3 and TRBJ1-1; TRBD1 agrees at 8 bases. CDR3 length: 15 residues. The germline CDR1 and CDR2 sequences are MNHEY and SVGEGT. The J segment lost 10 bases and the V segment lost 6 bases, leaving 16 bases of the junction unmatched. CDR3 loop: CASRIAGGRGFGAFF. DNA of the CDR3: TGTGCCAGCAGGATCGCAGGGGGCCGGGGATTCGGAGCTTTCTTT.